The entry that follows covers one T cell receptor beta chain sequence. This entry belongs to a study of blood T cell repertoires in COVID-19. On the study more broadly: PBMCs, B-cell-depleted T cells, or T cells provided the cDNA or gDNA that made up the material.

The CDR3 has 12 amino acids. Germline CDR1 MDHEN, CDR2 SYDVKM. Trimming removed 11 bases at V and 6 bases at J, with 13 bases between. The table came from immunoSEQ multiplex PCR; TCRdb's copy has only in-frame clones and leaves some out. In the table there are about 200,000 clones, about 90% of which are singletons. The clonotype comes from a woman younger than 30 who had recovered from COVID-19. Input material: PBMCs or T cells enriched from blood (not recorded which). V usage is TRBV28 and J usage is TRBJ1-4; D unresolved. DNA of the CDR3: TGTGCCTCCGGGTGGCGGGATGAAAAACTGTTTTTT. It codes for CASGWRDEKLFF.